This TCR beta chain derives from a study of blood T cell repertoires in COVID-19. Study background: Collection of acute and convalescent COVID-19 samples took place in the United States, Italy and Spain. The cDNA or gDNA used as material had been derived from T cells, B-cell-depleted T cells, or PBMCs.

Methods used by the authors: Reference gene primer amplification yielded estimated nucleated cell counts. Profiling relied on immunoSEQ multiplex PCR, and the TCRdb table lists in-frame clones only, not all of them. V and J calls and clone size are as listed in that table; D and trimming were resolved from the DNA. The top ten hold around 15% of the sample, which has about 34,000 clones, 75% to 90% seen once. The sequence came from a human donor with acute or convalescent COVID-19. The donor label of this sample is uncertain. Sequenced input: peripheral blood.

The CDR3 DNA sequence: TGCGCCAGCTCCCCGGGGGACGGGGCCAACGTCCTGACTTTC. It is translated as CASSPGDGANVLTF. The chain has TRBV5-1 and TRBJ2-6, with TRBD2 as a possible D gene (6 bases). Trimming shortened V by 7 bases and J by 4 bases, and 12 bases separated the two germline ends. Germline V lookup: CDR1 SGHRS, CDR2 YFSETQ. CDR3 length equals 14 residues.